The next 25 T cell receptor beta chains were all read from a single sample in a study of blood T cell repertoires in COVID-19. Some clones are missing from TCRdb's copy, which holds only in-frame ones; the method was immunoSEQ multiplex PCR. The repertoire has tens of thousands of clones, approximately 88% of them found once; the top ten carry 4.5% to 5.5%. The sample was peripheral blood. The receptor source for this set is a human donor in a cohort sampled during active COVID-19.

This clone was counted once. Here the CDR3 reads CASSPLAGGPSTDTQYF. In DNA, the CDR3 is TGTGCCAGTAGTCCCCTAGCGGGAGGGCCTAGCACAGATACGCAGTATTTT. V and J are TRBV19 and TRBJ2-3, with 12 nucleotides matching TRBD2. The CDR3 has 17 residues. CDR1 LNHDA and CDR2 SQIVND come from the germline V gene (reference sequence). The J segment lost 0 bases and the V segment lost 5 bases, leaving 6 bases of the junction unmatched.

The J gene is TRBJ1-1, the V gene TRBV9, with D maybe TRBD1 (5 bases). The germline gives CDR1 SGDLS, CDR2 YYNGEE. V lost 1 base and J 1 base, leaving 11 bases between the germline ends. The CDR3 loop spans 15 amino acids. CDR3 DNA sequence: TGTGCCAGCAGCGTATCTAGGGGCCAGAACACTGAAGCTTTCTTT. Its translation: CASSVSRGQNTEAFF.

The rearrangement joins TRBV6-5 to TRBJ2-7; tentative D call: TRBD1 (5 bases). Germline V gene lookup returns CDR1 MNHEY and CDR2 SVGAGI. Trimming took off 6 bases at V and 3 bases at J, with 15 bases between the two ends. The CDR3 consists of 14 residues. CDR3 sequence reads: CASSVAAGYYEQYF. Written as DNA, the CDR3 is TGTGCCAGCAGCGTCGCGGCAGGGTACTACGAGCAGTACTTC.

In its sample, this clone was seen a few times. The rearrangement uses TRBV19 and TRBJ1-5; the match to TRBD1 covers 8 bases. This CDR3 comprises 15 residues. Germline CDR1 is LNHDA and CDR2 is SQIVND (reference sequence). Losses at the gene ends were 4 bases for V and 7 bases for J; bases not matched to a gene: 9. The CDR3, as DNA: TGTGCCAGTAGTACAGGACAGGGTGTAAGGCAGCCCCAGCATTTT. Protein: CASSTGQGVRQPQHF.

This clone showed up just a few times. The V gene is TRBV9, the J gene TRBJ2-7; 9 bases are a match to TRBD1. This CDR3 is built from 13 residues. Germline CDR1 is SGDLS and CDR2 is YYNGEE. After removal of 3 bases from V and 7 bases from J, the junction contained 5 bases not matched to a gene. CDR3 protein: CASSASTGGEQYF. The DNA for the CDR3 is TGTGCCAGCAGCGCTTCGACAGGGGGAGAGCAGTACTTC.

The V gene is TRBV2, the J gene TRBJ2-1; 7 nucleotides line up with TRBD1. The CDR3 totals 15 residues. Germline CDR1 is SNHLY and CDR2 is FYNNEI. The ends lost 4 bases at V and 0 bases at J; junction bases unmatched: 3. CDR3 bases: TGTGCCAGCAGTGTGTGGGACAGCTCCTACAATGAGCAGTTCTTC. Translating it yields CASSVWDSSYNEQFF.

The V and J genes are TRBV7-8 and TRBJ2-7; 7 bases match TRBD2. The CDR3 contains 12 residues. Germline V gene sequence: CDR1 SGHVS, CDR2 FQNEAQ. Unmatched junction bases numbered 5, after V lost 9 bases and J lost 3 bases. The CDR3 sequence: CASLGEGYEQYF. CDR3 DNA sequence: TGTGCCAGTCTCGGGGAGGGCTACGAGCAGTACTTC.

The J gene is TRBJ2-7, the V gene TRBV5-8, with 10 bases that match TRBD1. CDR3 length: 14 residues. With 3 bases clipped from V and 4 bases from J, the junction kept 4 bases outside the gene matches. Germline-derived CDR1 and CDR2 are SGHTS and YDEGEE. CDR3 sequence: CASSSTGGYYEQYF. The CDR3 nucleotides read TGTGCCAGCAGCTCGACAGGGGGCTATTACGAGCAGTACTTC.

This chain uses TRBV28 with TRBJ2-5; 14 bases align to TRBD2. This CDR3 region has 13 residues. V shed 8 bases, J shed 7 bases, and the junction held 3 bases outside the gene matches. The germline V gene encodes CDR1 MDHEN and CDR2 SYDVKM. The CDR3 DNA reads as TGTGCCAGCTTGACTAGCGGGGGGGGGACCCAGTACTTC. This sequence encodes CASLTSGGGTQYF.

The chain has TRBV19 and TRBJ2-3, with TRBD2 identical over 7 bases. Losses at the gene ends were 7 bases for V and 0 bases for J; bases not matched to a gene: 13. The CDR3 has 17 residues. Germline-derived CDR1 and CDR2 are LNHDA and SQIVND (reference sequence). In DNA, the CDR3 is TGTGCCAGTACCAGGATGGGCCGGGGGGTCAGCACAGATACGCAGTATTTT. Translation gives CASTRMGRGVSTDTQYF.

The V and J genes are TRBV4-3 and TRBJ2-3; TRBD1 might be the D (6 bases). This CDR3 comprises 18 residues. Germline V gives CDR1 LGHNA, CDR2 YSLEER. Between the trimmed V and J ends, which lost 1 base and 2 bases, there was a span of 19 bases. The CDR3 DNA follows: TGCGCCAGCAGCCAAGGTTACAGGGTCGCGGCAGTCACAGATACGCAGTATTTT. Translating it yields CASSQGYRVAAVTDTQYF.

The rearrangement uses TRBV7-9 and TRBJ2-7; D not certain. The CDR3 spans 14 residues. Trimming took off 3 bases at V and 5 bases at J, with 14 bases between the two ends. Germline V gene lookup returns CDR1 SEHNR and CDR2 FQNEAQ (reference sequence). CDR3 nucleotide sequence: TGTGCCAGCAGCTTCAGTTCCATTGCGGACGAGCAGTACTTC. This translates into CASSFSSIADEQYF.

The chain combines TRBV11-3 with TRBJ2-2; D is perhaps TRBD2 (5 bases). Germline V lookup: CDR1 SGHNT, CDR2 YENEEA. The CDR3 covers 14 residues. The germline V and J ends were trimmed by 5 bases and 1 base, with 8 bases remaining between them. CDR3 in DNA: TGTGCCAGCAGCCCCCGGGAGAACACCGGGGAGCTGTTTTTT. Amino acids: CASSPRENTGELFF. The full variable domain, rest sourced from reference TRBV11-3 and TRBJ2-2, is EAGVVQSPRYKIIEKKQPVAFWCNPISGHNTLYWYLQNLGQGPELLIRYENEEAVDDSQLPKDRFSAERLKGVDSTLKIQPAELGDSAVYLCASSPRENTGELFFGEGSRLTVL.

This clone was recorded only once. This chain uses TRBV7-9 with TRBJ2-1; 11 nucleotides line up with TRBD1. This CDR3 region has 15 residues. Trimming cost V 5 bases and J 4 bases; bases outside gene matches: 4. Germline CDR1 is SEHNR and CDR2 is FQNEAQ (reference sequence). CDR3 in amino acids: CASSEGQGVYNEQFF. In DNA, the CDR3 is TGTGCCAGCAGCGAGGGACAGGGGGTGTACAATGAGCAGTTCTTC.

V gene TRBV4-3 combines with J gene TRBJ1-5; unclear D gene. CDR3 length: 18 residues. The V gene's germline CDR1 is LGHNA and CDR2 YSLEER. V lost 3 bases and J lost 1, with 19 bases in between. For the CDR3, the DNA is TGCGCCAGCAGCCACACCCCAGAAACGTTAATGAGCAATCAGCCCCAGCATTTT. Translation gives CASSHTPETLMSNQPQHF.

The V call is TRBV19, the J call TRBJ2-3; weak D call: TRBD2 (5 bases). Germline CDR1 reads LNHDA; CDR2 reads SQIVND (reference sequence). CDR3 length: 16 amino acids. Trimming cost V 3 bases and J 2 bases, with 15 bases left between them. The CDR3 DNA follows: TGTGCCAGTAGTATCATTGACGGGGAACCCACAGATACGCAGTATTTT. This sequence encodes CASSIIDGEPTDTQYF.

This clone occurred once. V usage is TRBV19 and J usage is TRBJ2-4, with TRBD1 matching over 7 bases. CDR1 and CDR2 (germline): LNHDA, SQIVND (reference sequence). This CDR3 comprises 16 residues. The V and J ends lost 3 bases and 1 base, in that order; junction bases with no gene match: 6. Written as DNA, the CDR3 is TGTGCCAGTAGTATGGGGCAGGGACAGGCCAAAAACATTCAGTACTTC. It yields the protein CASSMGQGQAKNIQYF.

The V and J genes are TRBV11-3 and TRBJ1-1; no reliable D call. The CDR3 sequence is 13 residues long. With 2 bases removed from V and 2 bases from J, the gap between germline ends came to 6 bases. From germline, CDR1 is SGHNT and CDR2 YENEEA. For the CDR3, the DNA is TGTGCCAGCAGCTTATCGGGTAACACTGAAGCTTTCTTT. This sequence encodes CASSLSGNTEAFF. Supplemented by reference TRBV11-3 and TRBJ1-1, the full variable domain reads EAGVVQSPRYKIIEKKQPVAFWCNPISGHNTLYWYLQNLGQGPELLIRYENEEAVDDSQLPKDRFSAERLKGVDSTLKIQPAELGDSAVYLCASSLSGNTEAFFGQGTRLTVV.

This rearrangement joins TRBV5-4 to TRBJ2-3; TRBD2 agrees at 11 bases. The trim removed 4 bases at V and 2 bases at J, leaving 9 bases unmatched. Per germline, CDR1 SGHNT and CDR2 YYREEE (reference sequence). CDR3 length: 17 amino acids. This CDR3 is CASSRAGTSGPTDTQYF. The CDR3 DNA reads TGTGCCAGCAGCAGGGCCGGGACTAGCGGACCCACAGATACGCAGTATTTT.

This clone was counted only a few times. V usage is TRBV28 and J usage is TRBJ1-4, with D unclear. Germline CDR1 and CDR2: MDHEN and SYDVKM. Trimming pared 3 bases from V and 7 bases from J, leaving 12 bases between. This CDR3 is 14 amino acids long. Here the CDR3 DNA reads TGTGCCAGCAGTTTTGGTAGATACGTTGAAAAACTGTTTTTT. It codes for CASSFGRYVEKLFF.

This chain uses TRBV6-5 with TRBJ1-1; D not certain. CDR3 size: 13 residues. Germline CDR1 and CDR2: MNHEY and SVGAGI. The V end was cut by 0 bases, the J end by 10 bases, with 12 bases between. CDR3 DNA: TGTGCCAGCAGTTACTCTGAATCGGCGGGAGCTTTCTTT. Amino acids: CASSYSESAGAFF.

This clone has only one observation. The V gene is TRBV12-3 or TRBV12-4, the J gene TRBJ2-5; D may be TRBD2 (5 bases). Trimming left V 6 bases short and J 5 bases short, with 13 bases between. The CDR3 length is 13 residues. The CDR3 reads CASSLERGETQYF. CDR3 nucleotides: TGTGCCAGCAGCCTAGAGCGCGGGGAGACCCAGTACTTC.

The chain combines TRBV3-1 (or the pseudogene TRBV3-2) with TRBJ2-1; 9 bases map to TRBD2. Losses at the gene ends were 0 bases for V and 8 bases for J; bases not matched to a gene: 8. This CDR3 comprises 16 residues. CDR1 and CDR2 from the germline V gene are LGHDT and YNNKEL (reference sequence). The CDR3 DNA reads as TGTGCCAGCAGCCAAGATGAGGCGGGAGGGCCCGATGAGCAGTTCTTC. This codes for CASSQDEAGGPDEQFF.

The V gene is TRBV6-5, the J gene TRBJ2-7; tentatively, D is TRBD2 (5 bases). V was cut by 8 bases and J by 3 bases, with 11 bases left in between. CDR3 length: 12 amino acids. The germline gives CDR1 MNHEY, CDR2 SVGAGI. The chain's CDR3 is CASRGNDYEQYF. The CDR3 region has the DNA TGTGCCAGCCGAGGGAACGACTACGAGCAGTACTTC.

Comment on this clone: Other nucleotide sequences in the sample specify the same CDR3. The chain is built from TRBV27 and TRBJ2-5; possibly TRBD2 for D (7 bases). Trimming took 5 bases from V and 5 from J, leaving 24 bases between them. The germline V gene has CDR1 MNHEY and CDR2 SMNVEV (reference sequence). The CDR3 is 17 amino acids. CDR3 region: CASSPTAGRGAGETQYF. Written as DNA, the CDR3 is TGTGCCAGCAGTCCCACGGCGGGTCGGGGGGCCGGGGAGACCCAGTACTTC.